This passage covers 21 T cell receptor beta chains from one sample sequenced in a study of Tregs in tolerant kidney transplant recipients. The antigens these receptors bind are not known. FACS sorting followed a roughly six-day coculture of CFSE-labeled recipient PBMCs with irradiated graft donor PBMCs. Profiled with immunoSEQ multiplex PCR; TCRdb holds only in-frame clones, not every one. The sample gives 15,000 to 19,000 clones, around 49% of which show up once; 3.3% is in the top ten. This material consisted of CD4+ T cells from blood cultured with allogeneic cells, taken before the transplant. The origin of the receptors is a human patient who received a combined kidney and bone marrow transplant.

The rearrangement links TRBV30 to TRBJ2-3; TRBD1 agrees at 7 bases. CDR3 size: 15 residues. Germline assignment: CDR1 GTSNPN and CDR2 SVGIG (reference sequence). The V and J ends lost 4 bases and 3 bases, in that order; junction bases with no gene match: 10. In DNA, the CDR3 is TGTGCCTGGAACCGGAACCTCAGGGGGACAGATACGCAGTATTTT. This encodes CAWNRNLRGTDTQYF.

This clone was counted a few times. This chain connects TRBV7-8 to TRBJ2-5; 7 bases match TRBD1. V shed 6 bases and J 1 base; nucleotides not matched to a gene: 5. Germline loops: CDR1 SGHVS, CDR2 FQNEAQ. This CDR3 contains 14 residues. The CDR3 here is CASRRGQAQETQYF. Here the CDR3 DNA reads TGTGCCAGCAGACGCGGACAGGCCCAAGAGACCCAGTACTTC.

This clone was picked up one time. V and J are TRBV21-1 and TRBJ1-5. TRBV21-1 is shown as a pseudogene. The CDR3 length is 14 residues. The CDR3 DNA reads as TGTGCCAGCACGGTAAGCCTTTGCAATCAGCCCCAGCATTTT. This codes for CASTVSLCNQPQHF.

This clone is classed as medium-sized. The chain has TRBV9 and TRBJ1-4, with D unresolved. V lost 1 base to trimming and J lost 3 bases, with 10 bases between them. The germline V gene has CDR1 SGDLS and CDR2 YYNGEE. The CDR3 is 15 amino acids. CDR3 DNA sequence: TGTGCCAGCAGCGTACGTGGCGGGCCTAATGAAAAACTGTTTTTT. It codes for CASSVRGGPNEKLFF.

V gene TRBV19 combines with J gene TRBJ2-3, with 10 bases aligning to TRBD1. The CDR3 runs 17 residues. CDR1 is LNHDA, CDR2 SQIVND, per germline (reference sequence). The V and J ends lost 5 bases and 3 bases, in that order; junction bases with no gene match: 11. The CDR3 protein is CASSSRDRGRRTDTQYF. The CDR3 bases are TGTGCCAGTAGTTCCCGGGACAGGGGACGAAGGACAGATACGCAGTATTTT.

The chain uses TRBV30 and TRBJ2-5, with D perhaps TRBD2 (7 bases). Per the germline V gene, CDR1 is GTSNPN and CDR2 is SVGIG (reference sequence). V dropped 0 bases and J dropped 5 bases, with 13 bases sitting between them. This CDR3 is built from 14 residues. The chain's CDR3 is CAWSVRSGGETQYF. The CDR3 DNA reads TGTGCCTGGAGTGTAAGATCGGGGGGCGAGACCCAGTACTTC.

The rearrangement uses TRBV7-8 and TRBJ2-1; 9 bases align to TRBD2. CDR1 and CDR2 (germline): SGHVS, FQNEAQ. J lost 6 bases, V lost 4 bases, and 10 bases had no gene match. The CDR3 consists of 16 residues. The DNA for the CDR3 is TGTGCCAGCAGCTATGGGGCGGGAGGGCCCTTCAATGAGCAGTTCTTC. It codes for CASSYGAGGPFNEQFF.

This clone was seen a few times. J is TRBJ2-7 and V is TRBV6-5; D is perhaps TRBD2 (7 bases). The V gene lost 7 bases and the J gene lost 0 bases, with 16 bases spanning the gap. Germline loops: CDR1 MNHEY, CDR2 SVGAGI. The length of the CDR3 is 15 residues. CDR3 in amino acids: CASTPGGGLSYEQYF. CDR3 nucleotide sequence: TGTGCCAGCACCCCAGGCGGGGGCCTCTCCTACGAGCAGTACTTC.

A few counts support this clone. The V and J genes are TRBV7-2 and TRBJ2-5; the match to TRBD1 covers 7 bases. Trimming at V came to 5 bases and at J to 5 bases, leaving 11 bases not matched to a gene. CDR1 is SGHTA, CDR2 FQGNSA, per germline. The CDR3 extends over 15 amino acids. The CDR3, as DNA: TGTGCCAGCAGCCGTGAGTCCCACAGGGGCGAGACCCAGTACTTC. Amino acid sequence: CASSRESHRGETQYF. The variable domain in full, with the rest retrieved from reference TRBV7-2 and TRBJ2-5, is GAGVSQSPSNKVTEKGKDVELRCDPISGHTALYWYRQSLGQGLEFLIYFQGNSAPDKSGLPSDRFSAERTGGSVSTLTIQRTQQEDSAVYLCASSRESHRGETQYFGPGTRLLVL.

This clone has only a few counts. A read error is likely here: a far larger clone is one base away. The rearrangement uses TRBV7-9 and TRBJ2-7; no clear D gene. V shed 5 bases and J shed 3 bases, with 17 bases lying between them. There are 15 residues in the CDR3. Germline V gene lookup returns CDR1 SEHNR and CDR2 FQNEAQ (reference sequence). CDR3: CASSRKLGRLYEQYF. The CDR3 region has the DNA TGTGCCAGCAGCAGAAAGCTGGGCAGGCTCTACGAGCAGTACTTC. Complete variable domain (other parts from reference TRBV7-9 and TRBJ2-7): DTGVSQNPRHKITKRGQNVTFRCDPISEHNRLYWYRQTLGQGPEFLTYFQNEAQLEKSRLLSDRFSAERPKGSFSTLEIQRTEQGDSAMYLCASSRKLGRLYEQYFGPGTRLTVT.

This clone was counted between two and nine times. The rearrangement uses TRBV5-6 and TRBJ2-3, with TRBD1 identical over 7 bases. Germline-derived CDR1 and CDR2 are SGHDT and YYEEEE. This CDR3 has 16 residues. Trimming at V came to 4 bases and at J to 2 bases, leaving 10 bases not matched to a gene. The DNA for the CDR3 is TGTGCCAGCAGCCGACTAATACAGGGGTACACAGATACGCAGTATTTT. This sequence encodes CASSRLIQGYTDTQYF.

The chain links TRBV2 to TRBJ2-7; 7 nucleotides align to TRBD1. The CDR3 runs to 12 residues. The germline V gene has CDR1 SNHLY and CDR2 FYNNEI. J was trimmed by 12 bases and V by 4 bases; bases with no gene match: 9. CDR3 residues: CASSGNRGSPYF. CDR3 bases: TGTGCCAGCAGTGGGAACAGGGGTTCGCCGTACTTC.

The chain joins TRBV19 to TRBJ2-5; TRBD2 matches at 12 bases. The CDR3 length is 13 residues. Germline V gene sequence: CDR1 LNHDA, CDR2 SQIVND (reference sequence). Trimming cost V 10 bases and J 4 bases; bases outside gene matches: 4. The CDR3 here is CATRTSGVETQYF. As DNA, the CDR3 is TGTGCCACCAGGACTAGCGGGGTAGAGACCCAGTACTTC.

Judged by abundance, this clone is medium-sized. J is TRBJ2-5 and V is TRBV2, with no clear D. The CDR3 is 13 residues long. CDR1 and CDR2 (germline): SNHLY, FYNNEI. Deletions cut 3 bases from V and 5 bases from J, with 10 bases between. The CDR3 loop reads CASSDASPETQYF. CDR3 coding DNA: TGTGCCAGCAGTGACGCTAGTCCGGAGACCCAGTACTTC.

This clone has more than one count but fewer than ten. The CDR3 region is CASSVDRAYNEQFF. Here the CDR3 DNA reads TGTGCCAGCAGCGTGGACAGGGCTTACAATGAGCAGTTCTTC. The chain has TRBV5-3 and TRBJ2-1, with 8 nucleotides matching TRBD1. TRBV5-3 is placed among ORFs of uncertain function. The CDR3 covers 14 residues. After removal of 8 bases from V and 4 bases from J, the junction contained 8 bases not matched to a gene.

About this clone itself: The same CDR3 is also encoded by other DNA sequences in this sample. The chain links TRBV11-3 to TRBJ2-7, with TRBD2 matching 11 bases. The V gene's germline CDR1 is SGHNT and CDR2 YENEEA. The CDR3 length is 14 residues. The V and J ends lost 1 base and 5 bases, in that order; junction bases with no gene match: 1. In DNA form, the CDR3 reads TGTGCCAGCAGCTTAGTAGCGGGAGGGAACGAGCAGTACTTC. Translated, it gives CASSLVAGGNEQYF.

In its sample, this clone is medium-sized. The CDR3 coding sequence is TGTGCCAGCAGTTATTCCGGGACTAGCCAAGAGACCCAGTACTTC. Translated, it gives CASSYSGTSQETQYF. The chain carries TRBV6-6 and TRBJ2-5, with 8 bases fitting TRBD2. Germline V gives CDR1 MNHNY, CDR2 SVGAGI (reference sequence). Trimming cost V 3 bases and J 1 base; bases outside gene matches: 4. CDR3 length: 15 residues.

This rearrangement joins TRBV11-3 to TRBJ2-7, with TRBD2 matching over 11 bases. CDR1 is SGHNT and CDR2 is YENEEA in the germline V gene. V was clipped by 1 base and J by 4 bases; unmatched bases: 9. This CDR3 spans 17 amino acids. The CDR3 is CASSLVRTSGSWYEQYF. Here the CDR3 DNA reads TGTGCCAGCAGCTTAGTTCGTACTAGCGGGAGTTGGTACGAGCAGTACTTC.

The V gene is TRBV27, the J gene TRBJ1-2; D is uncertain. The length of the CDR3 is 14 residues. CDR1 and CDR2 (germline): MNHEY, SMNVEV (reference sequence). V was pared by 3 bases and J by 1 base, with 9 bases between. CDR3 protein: CASSFSRLNYGYTF. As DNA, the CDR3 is TGTGCCAGCAGTTTCTCCAGGCTTAACTATGGCTACACCTTC.

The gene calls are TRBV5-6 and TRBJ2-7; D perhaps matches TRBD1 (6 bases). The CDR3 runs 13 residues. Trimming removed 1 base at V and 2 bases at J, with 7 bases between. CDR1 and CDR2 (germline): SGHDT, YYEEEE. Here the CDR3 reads CASSLYRAYEQYF. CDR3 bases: TGTGCCAGCAGCTTGTACAGGGCCTACGAGCAGTACTTC.

The chain's CDR3 is CARRLAGAEEQYF. CDR3 bases: TGTGCCAGGAGACTAGCGGGAGCGGAAGAGCAGTACTTC. The rearrangement links TRBV2 to TRBJ2-7; 12 positions agree with TRBD2. J was trimmed by 7 bases and V by 9 bases; bases with no gene match: 7. Germline loops: CDR1 SNHLY, CDR2 FYNNEI. This CDR3 contains 13 residues.